Each of the 28 T cell receptor beta chains below was sequenced from the same sample in a study of spatial heterogeneity in lung cancer. Time point in this sample: sample taken at primary tumor resection. Without sorting, whole RNA was sequenced from tumor, nontumor lung or frozen PBMC. TCRdb called the 5' RACE reads again in MiXCR, with one record for every CDR3 protein. Among about 7,000 distinct CDR3 sequences listed, over 7.5% were seen once. The source material was PBMCs, sampled at surgery. These receptors all stem from a male donor with early-stage non-small cell lung cancer.

This clonotype was recorded at least ten times. Because the library targeted alpha chains, this beta chain is an off-target read whose size means little. V is TRBV15 and J is TRBJ1-5; D is unresolved. Germline V lookup: CDR1 LNHNV, CDR2 YYDKDF (reference sequence). V was pared by 2 bases and J by 5 bases, with 10 bases between. This CDR3 region has 14 residues. The CDR3 region is CATSRNLRDQPQHF. CDR3 in DNA: TGTGCCACCAGCAGAAACCTCAGAGATCAGCCCCAGCATTTT.

In this sample, this clonotype turned up many times. Since the library was made to target alpha chains, this beta chain is a stray read and its abundance is not meaningful. As DNA, the CDR3 is TGTGCCAGCAGCCACTCTGGGGCCAACGTCCTGACTTTC. It yields the protein CASSHSGANVLTF. The chain joins TRBV7-8 to TRBJ2-6; D call uncertain. The germline CDR1 and CDR2 sequences are SGHVS and FQNEAQ. The CDR3 extends over 13 amino acids. V lost 5 bases, J lost 0 bases, and 2 bases lay in between.

This clonotype is classed as medium-sized. Within a library made for alpha chains, this beta chain is off target, and its count is uninformative. The rearrangement uses TRBV14 and TRBJ1-1; D not resolved. This CDR3 comprises 15 residues. Germline lookup yields CDR1 SGHDN and CDR2 FVKESK. Trimming left V 4 bases short and J 4 bases short, with 16 bases between. CDR3 bases: TGTGCCAGCAGCCGGCTCCTGGGAGAAGGCACTGAAGCTTTCTTT. Protein product: CASSRLLGEGTEAFF.

This clonotype has ten or more counts. Because the library targeted alpha chains, this beta chain is an off-target read whose size means little. The chain recombines TRBV11-2 with TRBJ2-7; 9 bases agree with TRBD2. This CDR3 has 18 amino acids. With 0 bases clipped from V and 3 bases from J, the junction kept 12 bases outside the gene matches. The V gene's germline CDR1 is SGHAT and CDR2 FQNNGV. In DNA, the CDR3 is TGTGCCAGCAGCTTAGATGGCGAGGTAGCGGGAGTTAGCTACGAGCAGTACTTC. Amino acid sequence: CASSLDGEVAGVSYEQYF.

The sample holds many counts of this clonotype. This beta chain was picked up by a library intended for alpha chains and is off target, so its count carries little meaning. The chain couples TRBV4-3 to TRBJ1-1; D unresolved. The CDR3 spans 16 residues. V was trimmed by 0 bases and J by 11 bases, leaving 22 bases between them. Germline V lookup: CDR1 LGHNA, CDR2 YSLEER. The CDR3 DNA reads as TGCGCCAGCAGCCAAGATTTTGTAAAAGGACGGGTCTGGGCTTTCTTT. Amino acids: CASSQDFVKGRVWAFF.

Many counts were recorded for this clonotype. This beta chain represents an off-target read in a library built for alpha chains; its size is of limited meaning. The chain is built from TRBV20-1 and TRBJ1-1; 9 positions agree with TRBD1. CDR3 length: 16 residues. Germline V gene lookup returns CDR1 DFQATT and CDR2 SNEGSKA (reference sequence). Unmatched junction bases numbered 6, after V lost 0 bases and J lost 1 base. In DNA, the CDR3 is TGCAGTGCTAGAGATGTGGACAGGGGAGGGAACACTGAAGCTTTCTTT. It is translated as CSARDVDRGGNTEAFF.

The table lists this clonotype with many counts. For a library built for alpha chains, this beta chain is a stray read; little rests on its size. This chain links TRBV5-1 with TRBJ2-1; 9 nucleotides agree with TRBD1. CDR1 SGHRS and CDR2 YFSETQ come from the germline V gene. Trimming took 5 bases from V and 4 from J; bases not matched to a gene: 22. The CDR3 is 20 amino acids. Written as DNA, the CDR3 is TGCGCCAGCAGTCCGTCGTGGGACAGGGATCCTAGCGGACGATACAATGAGCAGTTCTTC. Its translation is CASSPSWDRDPSGRYNEQFF.

This clonotype was picked up many times. The library was prepared for alpha chains; this beta chain is a stray read, so its frequency means little. This chain links TRBV4-1 with TRBJ2-5; tentatively, D is TRBD2 (5 bases). This CDR3 region has 13 residues. With 4 bases removed from V and 5 bases from J, the gap between germline ends came to 11 bases. The germline gives CDR1 MGHRA, CDR2 YSYEKL. CDR3 in amino acids: CASSRGGLETQYF. The DNA for the CDR3 is TGCGCCAGCAGCCGAGGAGGTCTGGAGACCCAGTACTTC.

Turning to this clonotype: This beta chain lies outside the target of a library built for alpha chains; its clone size means little. The chain has TRBV18 and TRBJ1-1; TRBD1 is a possible D gene (5 bases). CDR1 is KGHSH, CDR2 LQKENI, per germline. V lost 2 bases, J lost 1 base, and 11 bases lay in between. The CDR3 is 15 residues long. This chain's CDR3 is CASSPSGDGNTEAFF. The CDR3 coding sequence is TGTGCCAGCTCACCAAGCGGGGACGGGAACACTGAAGCTTTCTTT.

This clonotype was found many times. This beta chain is off target for a library built for alpha chains, so its abundance means little. V usage is TRBV12-3 or TRBV12-4 and J usage is TRBJ2-1; D perhaps matches TRBD2 (6 bases). V lost 2 bases and J lost 3, with 8 bases in between. CDR3 length equals 14 residues. This CDR3 reads CASSLSSGYNEQFF. The CDR3 DNA follows: TGTGCCAGCAGTTTAAGTAGCGGCTACAATGAGCAGTTCTTC.

This clonotype has a handful of counts. The size of this beta chain means little, since it is a stray read in a library made for alpha chains. The V and J genes are TRBV3-1 and TRBJ2-1; 10 nucleotides line up with TRBD2. With 4 bases clipped from V and 4 bases from J, the junction kept 10 bases outside the gene matches. The length of the CDR3 is 17 residues. CDR1 and CDR2 (germline): LGHDT, YNNKEL (reference sequence). CDR3 DNA: TGTGCCAGCAGCCGCCGCTGGACTAGCGGAGATTACAATGAGCAGTTCTTC. Protein sequence: CASSRRWTSGDYNEQFF.

This clonotype showed up many times. This beta chain was picked up by a library intended for alpha chains and is off target, so its count carries little meaning. V gene TRBV20-1 combines with J gene TRBJ2-7, with 12 bases aligning to TRBD2. The germline V gene encodes CDR1 DFQATT and CDR2 SNEGSKA (reference sequence). V lost 0 bases and J lost 1; bases outside the gene matches: 13. The CDR3 loop spans 19 amino acids. CDR3 DNA sequence: TGCAGTGCTAGAGATAGGAAGCTAGCGGGAGGGCCTCGGTCCTACGAGCAGTACTTC. Amino acids: CSARDRKLAGGPRSYEQYF.

This clonotype was counted ten times or more. This beta chain is an unintended read in a library built for alpha chains; its size means little. The V gene is TRBV18, the J gene TRBJ2-1; 10 bases map to TRBD2. Trimming removed 4 bases from V and 6 bases from J; junction bases left unmatched: 6. The CDR3 loop spans 15 amino acids. Germline values: CDR1 KGHSH, CDR2 LQKENI. CDR3 amino acids: CASSQRSGRGNEQFF. As DNA, the CDR3 is TGTGCCAGCTCACAAAGGAGCGGGAGGGGCAATGAGCAGTTCTTC.

This clonotype was recorded many times. The library was built for alpha chains, so this beta chain is an off-target read and its size means little. The CDR3 sequence: CSVRHGHEQFF. For the CDR3, the DNA is TGCAGCGTTCGACATGGCCATGAGCAGTTCTTC. The V call is TRBV29-1, the J call TRBJ2-1; D unclear. The germline V gene has CDR1 SQVTM and CDR2 ANQGSEA. This CDR3 is built from 11 residues. Trimming pared 5 bases from V and 8 bases from J, leaving 10 bases between.

This clonotype was counted ten times or more. This beta chain slipped into a library made for alpha chains as a stray read, so its size is not meaningful. This chain connects TRBV24-1 to TRBJ2-5, with a weak D call TRBD1 (6 bases). Germline assignment: CDR1 KGHDR and CDR2 SFDVKD. This CDR3 is 13 amino acids long. Trimming cost V 5 bases and J 4 bases, with 10 bases left between them. The CDR3 DNA is TGTGCCACCAGTGGGCAGGGGATAGAGACCCAGTACTTC. This gives the protein CATSGQGIETQYF.

There are a few counts of this clonotype. For a library built for alpha chains, this beta chain is a stray read; little rests on its size. The rearrangement uses TRBV6-5 and TRBJ2-1; 8 bases fit TRBD1. The CDR3 extends over 12 amino acids. Unmatched junction bases numbered 3, after V lost 5 bases and J lost 9 bases. Germline assignment: CDR1 MNHEY and CDR2 SVGAGI. This CDR3 is CASSRDRSEQFF. CDR3 nucleotides: TGTGCCAGCAGTCGGGACAGGTCTGAGCAGTTCTTC.

This clonotype was found many times. This beta chain appears as a stray read in a library generated for alpha chains; its size is not informative. The chain links TRBV12-3 or TRBV12-4 to TRBJ2-7; D is uncertain. The CDR3 is 12 residues long. V was shortened by 2 bases and J by 9 bases, with 11 bases between the two germline ends. CDR3 amino acids: CASSLSRSPQYF. The CDR3 DNA is TGTGCCAGCAGTTTAAGCAGGTCCCCGCAGTACTTC.

A note on this clonotype: This beta chain is a stray read from a library made for alpha chains; its abundance is not meaningful. J is TRBJ1-5 and V is TRBV14, with D unresolved. V shed 4 bases and J shed 5 bases, with 9 bases lying between them. This CDR3 is built from 13 residues. Per the germline V gene, CDR1 is SGHDN and CDR2 is FVKESK. CDR3 region: CASSLAPDQPQHF. Here the CDR3 DNA reads TGTGCCAGCAGCCTAGCACCCGATCAGCCCCAGCATTTT.

This clonotype is judged medium-sized (0.01 to 0.1%). For a library built for alpha chains, this beta chain is a stray read; little rests on its size. The V and J genes are TRBV9 and TRBJ2-3; the D is unclear. The CDR3 has 15 amino acids. V was shortened by 0 bases and J by 0 bases, with 8 bases between the two germline ends. Germline V gene data show CDR1 as SGDLS and CDR2 as YYNGEE. This CDR3 reads CASSVGADSTDTQYF. In DNA form, the CDR3 reads TGTGCCAGCAGCGTAGGGGCAGATAGCACAGATACGCAGTATTTT.

This clonotype was recorded at least ten times. The library was prepared for alpha chains; this beta chain is a stray read, so its frequency means little. V and J are TRBV5-8 and TRBJ2-7; 8 nucleotides agree with TRBD2. This CDR3 is built from 16 residues. V gave up 1 base and J gave up 4 bases; unmatched junction bases: 10. The germline CDR1 and CDR2 sequences are SGHTS and YDEGEE. In DNA, the CDR3 is TGTGCCAGCAGCTTGACCAGGGCTAGCGGGCGGTACGAGCAGTACTTC. Its protein product is CASSLTRASGRYEQYF.

This clonotype was seen many times. This beta chain turned up in a library designed for alpha chains; as an off-target read, its abundance says little. CDR3 nucleotide sequence: TGTGCCAGCAGCTTAGCCCCGGGACAGGGATCGGAGGATAAAAAACTGTTTTTT. Translating gives CASSLAPGQGSEDKKLFF. The chain couples TRBV7-9 to TRBJ1-4, with 9 bases identical to TRBD1. This CDR3 is built from 18 residues. The V gene end was trimmed by 0 bases and the J gene end by 9 bases; junction bases not matched to a gene: 14. Germline V CDR1 and CDR2: SEHNR, FQNEAQ (reference sequence).

This clonotype was recorded many times. Little can be read into the size of this beta chain, an off-target read in a library designed for alpha chains. The J gene is TRBJ1-5, the V gene TRBV12-3 or TRBV12-4; D gene unclear. This CDR3 is built from 13 residues. The V and J ends lost 1 base and 5 bases respectively, with 6 bases between them. The CDR3 is CASSLVRDQPQHF. As DNA, the CDR3 is TGTGCCAGCAGTTTAGTAAGAGATCAGCCCCAGCATTTT.

This clonotype occurred many times. A library made for alpha chains picked up this beta chain off target, so its size means little. The rearrangement joins TRBV28 to TRBJ2-2; D may be TRBD2 (6 bases). Trimming removed 5 bases from V and 0 bases from J, with 16 bases in between. CDR3 length equals 17 residues. Germline CDR1 MDHEN, CDR2 SYDVKM. The CDR3 region is CASSLPYGGTNTGELFF. The CDR3, as DNA: TGTGCCAGCAGTCTCCCGTACGGCGGGACGAACACCGGGGAGCTGTTTTTT.

This clonotype is labeled as medium-sized. This beta chain is an off-target read within a library intended for alpha chains, so its frequency means little. The genes are TRBV12-3 or TRBV12-4 and TRBJ2-2, with TRBD1 matching over 9 bases. The CDR3 is 15 residues long. Trimming at V came to 5 bases and at J to 2 bases, leaving 3 bases not matched to a gene. In DNA form, the CDR3 reads TGTGCCAGCAGTCCGGACAGGGGAAACACCGGGGAGCTGTTTTTT. Translating gives CASSPDRGNTGELFF.

This clonotype was seen more than once but under ten times. This beta chain came through as a stray read in a library set up for alpha chains, and its size says little. The chain employs TRBV6-1 and TRBJ1-1, with 8 bases matching TRBD1. The CDR3 has 15 residues. CDR1 and CDR2 (germline): MNHNS, SASEGT. The trim removed 6 bases at V and 6 bases at J, leaving 12 bases unmatched. The CDR3 loop reads CASSPGTGMFAEAFF. CDR3 nucleotides: TGTGCCAGCAGCCCCGGGACAGGAATGTTCGCTGAAGCTTTCTTT.

This clonotype was detected ten times or more. This beta chain was picked up by a library intended for alpha chains and is off target, so its count carries little meaning. This sequence joins TRBV20-1 and TRBJ2-4; 8 bases line up with TRBD1. The J segment lost 0 bases and the V segment lost 0 bases, leaving 7 bases of the junction unmatched. This CDR3 region has 17 residues. Germline lookup yields CDR1 DFQATT and CDR2 SNEGSKA (reference sequence). The chain's CDR3 is CSARDPRTGLAKNIQYF. The CDR3 DNA reads TGCAGTGCTAGAGATCCGAGGACAGGGCTAGCCAAAAACATTCAGTACTTC.

This clonotype was seen many times. A library made for alpha chains picked up this beta chain off target, so its size means little. J is TRBJ1-3 and V is TRBV6-5, with D tentatively TRBD1 (6 bases). V shed 5 bases and J shed 1 base, with 12 bases lying between them. The CDR3 consists of 15 residues. The germline CDR1 and CDR2 sequences are MNHEY and SVGAGI. Here the CDR3 reads CASSADRTSGNTIYF. In DNA, the CDR3 is TGTGCCAGCAGTGCGGACAGAACGTCTGGAAACACCATATATTTT.

The sample holds many counts of this clonotype. This beta chain lies outside the target of a library built for alpha chains; its clone size means little. This rearrangement joins TRBV6-5 to TRBJ2-1, with 10 bases matching TRBD2. Germline V gene lookup returns CDR1 MNHEY and CDR2 SVGAGI. The ends lost 0 bases at V and 9 bases at J; junction bases unmatched: 20. CDR3 length equals 20 residues. The CDR3 sequence: CASSYSSPKLAGKQRAEQFF. As DNA, the CDR3 is TGTGCCAGCAGTTACTCCTCCCCTAAACTAGCGGGAAAACAACGGGCTGAGCAGTTCTTC.